The rows below give T cell receptor beta chains drawn from one sample of a study of OX40 agonist ivuxolimab in advanced cancers. TCRdb's table, derived via immunoSEQ multiplex PCR, lists solely in-frame clones and lacks some. Here the sample spans tens of thousands of clones, approximately 94% being singletons. The sample consisted of CD4+ or CD8+ T cells sorted from blood, taken in a trial of the OX40 agonist ivuxolimab. Source of these receptors: an adult with an advanced solid tumor such as melanoma, head and neck, liver or kidney cancer. Both conserved end residues are part of each CDR3. The D gene is left open where the match is weak. For some rows the clone size is stated as once, few or many, or as a class when expanded; others skip it.

j_call: TRBJ1-2
d_call: -
clone_size: -
v_call: TRBV27
cdr3_aa: CASSPLPSPYGYTF
cdr3_nt: TGTGCCAGCTCCCCTCTACCTAGCCCCTATGGCTACACCTTC

j_call: TRBJ2-2
d_call: -
clone_size: -
v_call: TRBV6-5
cdr3_aa: CASSYLETASGELFF
cdr3_nt: TGTGCCAGCAGTTACCTTGAAACAGCTAGCGGGGAGCTGTTTTTT

j_call: TRBJ1-1
d_call: -
clone_size: -
v_call: TRBV19
cdr3_aa: CASRIGGHTEAFF
cdr3_nt: TGTGCCAGTAGGATAGGGGGTCACACTGAAGCTTTCTTT

j_call: TRBJ1-1
d_call: -
clone_size: few
v_call: TRBV7-9
cdr3_aa: CASSLGGPGTEAFF
cdr3_nt: TGTGCCAGCAGCTTAGGGGGCCCGGGAACTGAAGCTTTCTTT

j_call: TRBJ2-7
d_call: -
clone_size: -
v_call: TRBV6-1
cdr3_aa: CASSEDPAYEQYF
cdr3_nt: TGTGCCAGCAGTGAGGATCCAGCCTACGAGCAGTACTTC

j_call: TRBJ2-3
d_call: TRBD2
clone_size: -
v_call: TRBV4-1
cdr3_aa: CASSQEGLAGMGDTQYF
cdr3_nt: TGCGCCAGCAGCCAAGAGGGACTAGCGGGAATGGGAGATACGCAGTATTTT

j_call: TRBJ1-5
d_call: TRBD1
clone_size: -
v_call: TRBV27
cdr3_aa: CASSSKLQGGNQPQHF
cdr3_nt: TGCGCCAGCAGTTCAAAACTACAGGGGGGCAATCAGCCCCAGCATTTT

j_call: TRBJ1-1
d_call: TRBD1
clone_size: -
v_call: TRBV19
cdr3_aa: CASRDRGPEAFF
cdr3_nt: TGTGCCTCCAGGGACAGGGGTCCCGAAGCTTTCTTT

j_call: TRBJ2-7
d_call: TRBD2
clone_size: -
v_call: TRBV19
cdr3_aa: CASSTQRGADYEQYF
cdr3_nt: TGTGCCAGTAGTACTCAGCGGGGGGCGGACTACGAGCAGTACTTC

j_call: TRBJ2-2
d_call: -
clone_size: few
v_call: TRBV9
cdr3_aa: CASEAELTGELFF
cdr3_nt: TGTGCCAGCGAGGCAGAACTCACCGGGGAGCTGTTTTTT

j_call: TRBJ1-1
d_call: -
clone_size: -
v_call: TRBV2
cdr3_aa: CAGTENTEAFF
cdr3_nt: TGTGCCGGTACAGAGAACACTGAAGCTTTCTTT

j_call: TRBJ2-2
d_call: -
clone_size: -
v_call: TRBV5-4
cdr3_aa: CASSPTTGELFF
cdr3_nt: TGTGCCAGCAGCCCTACGACCGGGGAGCTGTTTTTT

j_call: TRBJ1-1
d_call: TRBD1
clone_size: -
v_call: TRBV6-6
cdr3_aa: CASSLMTGGNGAFF
cdr3_nt: TGTGCCAGCAGTCTGATGACAGGGGGCAATGGGGCTTTCTTT

j_call: TRBJ1-2
d_call: -
clone_size: -
v_call: TRBV25-1
cdr3_aa: CASSESVRYGYTF
cdr3_nt: TGTGCCAGCAGTGAATCAGTGAGGTATGGCTACACCTTC

j_call: TRBJ2-6
d_call: -
clone_size: -
v_call: TRBV2
cdr3_aa: CATERFSGANVLTF
cdr3_nt: TGTGCCACGGAGCGGTTCTCTGGGGCCAACGTCCTGACTTTC

j_call: TRBJ2-2
d_call: TRBD2
clone_size: -
v_call: TRBV4-2
cdr3_aa: CASSQLAGGPNTGELFF
cdr3_nt: TGTGCCAGCAGCCAACTAGCGGGAGGACCGAACACCGGGGAGCTGTTTTTT

j_call: TRBJ1-4
d_call: -
clone_size: once
v_call: TRBV14
cdr3_aa: CASSQWAGQSTEKLFF
cdr3_nt: TGTGCCAGCAGCCAATGGGCTGGACAGAGCACTGAAAAACTGTTTTTT

j_call: TRBJ1-2
d_call: TRBD1
clone_size: -
v_call: TRBV4-3
cdr3_aa: CASSQKMGDRGNGYTF
cdr3_nt: TGCGCCAGCAGCCAAAAGATGGGGGACAGGGGGAATGGCTACACCTTC

j_call: TRBJ1-1
d_call: -
clone_size: -
v_call: TRBV15
cdr3_aa: CATSRDRGSYLEAFF
cdr3_nt: TGTGCCACCAGCAGAGATCGGGGCAGCTACCTTGAAGCTTTCTTT

j_call: TRBJ1-2
d_call: TRBD1
clone_size: once
v_call: TRBV5-8
cdr3_aa: CASSPRQGNYGYTF
cdr3_nt: TGTGCCAGCAGCCCCCGACAGGGCAACTATGGCTACACCTTC

j_call: TRBJ2-1
d_call: TRBD1
clone_size: -
v_call: TRBV28
cdr3_aa: CASRPIRDRGNEQFF
cdr3_nt: TGTGCCAGCAGACCTATCCGGGACAGGGGTAATGAGCAGTTCTTC

j_call: TRBJ1-1
d_call: -
clone_size: -
v_call: TRBV19
cdr3_aa: CASSIVLGRYTEAFF
cdr3_nt: TGTGCCAGTAGTATAGTTCTCGGACGGTACACTGAAGCTTTCTTT

j_call: TRBJ2-1
d_call: TRBD2
clone_size: -
v_call: TRBV5-1
cdr3_aa: CASSLKSGGYLLNEQFF
cdr3_nt: TGCGCCAGCAGCTTGAAAAGCGGGGGCTATCTTCTCAATGAGCAGTTCTTC

j_call: TRBJ2-7
d_call: -
clone_size: -
v_call: TRBV27
cdr3_aa: CASSSPRDQPYEQYF
cdr3_nt: TGTGCCAGCAGTTCGCCCCGGGACCAACCATACGAGCAGTACTTC

j_call: TRBJ2-1
d_call: -
clone_size: -
v_call: TRBV4-2
cdr3_aa: CASSQESWNEQFF
cdr3_nt: TGTGCCAGCAGCCAAGAATCCTGGAATGAGCAGTTCTTC

j_call: TRBJ2-1
d_call: TRBD2
clone_size: -
v_call: TRBV7-2
cdr3_aa: CASSFRLAGGYNEQFF
cdr3_nt: TGTGCCAGCAGCTTTAGACTAGCGGGAGGGTACAATGAGCAGTTCTTC

j_call: TRBJ1-2
d_call: -
clone_size: -
v_call: TRBV5-4
cdr3_aa: CASSLVGRAYYGYTF
cdr3_nt: TGTGCCAGCAGCTTGGTAGGGAGGGCCTACTATGGCTACACCTTC

j_call: TRBJ2-1
d_call: TRBD2
clone_size: -
v_call: TRBV30
cdr3_aa: CAFLTSGAWYNEQFF
cdr3_nt: TGTGCCTTCCTGACTAGCGGGGCCTGGTACAATGAGCAGTTCTTC

j_call: TRBJ2-3
d_call: -
clone_size: -
v_call: TRBV6-1
cdr3_aa: CASRLRTDTQYF
cdr3_nt: TGTGCCAGCAGACTTCGGACAGATACGCAGTATTTT

j_call: TRBJ2-5
d_call: TRBD1
clone_size: -
v_call: TRBV27
cdr3_aa: CASSLRDRAPVMALYF
cdr3_nt: TGTGCCAGCAGTTTACGGGACAGGGCTCCCGTAATGGCTTTGTACTTC

j_call: TRBJ2-2
d_call: -
clone_size: -
v_call: TRBV7-6
cdr3_aa: CASSSRGGELFF
cdr3_nt: TGTGCCAGCAGCTCTCGGGGGGGGGAGCTGTTTTTT

j_call: TRBJ2-7
d_call: -
clone_size: -
v_call: TRBV20-1
cdr3_aa: CSVLNEGEQYF
cdr3_nt: TGCAGTGTCCTCAACGAGGGCGAGCAGTACTTC

j_call: TRBJ2-5
d_call: -
clone_size: -
v_call: TRBV19
cdr3_aa: CASSIGAGLWETQYF
cdr3_nt: TGTGCCAGTAGTATAGGGGCAGGGCTTTGGGAGACCCAGTACTTC

j_call: TRBJ1-2
d_call: -
clone_size: -
v_call: TRBV27
cdr3_aa: CASKGVAVGYTF
cdr3_nt: TGTGCCAGCAAGGGGGTGGCTGTTGGCTACACCTTC

j_call: TRBJ1-4
d_call: -
clone_size: -
v_call: TRBV9
cdr3_aa: CASSVIDSLVTNEKLFF
cdr3_nt: TGTGCCAGCAGCGTAATTGACAGTTTAGTTACTAATGAAAAACTGTTTTTT

j_call: TRBJ1-1
d_call: -
clone_size: -
v_call: TRBV13
cdr3_aa: CASSLEENTEAFF
cdr3_nt: TGTGCCAGCAGCTTAGAGGAGAACACTGAAGCTTTCTTT

j_call: TRBJ2-3
d_call: TRBD1
clone_size: -
v_call: TRBV6-5
cdr3_aa: CASSYRQGADTQYF
cdr3_nt: TGTGCCAGCAGTTACAGGCAGGGGGCAGATACGCAGTATTTT

j_call: TRBJ2-3
d_call: TRBD1
clone_size: -
v_call: TRBV19
cdr3_aa: CASKLSPRGDTQYF
cdr3_nt: TGTGCCAGTAAGCTCAGCCCCAGGGGGGATACGCAGTATTTT

j_call: TRBJ2-3
d_call: TRBD2
clone_size: -
v_call: TRBV19
cdr3_aa: CASSTIGLAGRSTDTQYF
cdr3_nt: TGTGCCAGTAGTACCATCGGACTAGCGGGAAGGAGCACAGATACGCAGTATTTT

j_call: TRBJ1-2
d_call: -
clone_size: -
v_call: TRBV7-6
cdr3_aa: CASSLDGYGYTF
cdr3_nt: TGTGCCAGCAGCTTGGACGGCTATGGCTACACCTTC

j_call: TRBJ1-5
d_call: -
clone_size: -
v_call: TRBV19
cdr3_aa: CASSMGGQPQHF
cdr3_nt: TGTGCCAGTAGTATGGGAGGTCAGCCCCAGCATTTT

j_call: TRBJ2-2
d_call: TRBD1
clone_size: -
v_call: TRBV6-1
cdr3_aa: CASSADRPGELFF
cdr3_nt: TGTGCCAGCAGTGCGGACAGGCCCGGGGAGCTGTTTTTT

j_call: TRBJ2-2
d_call: -
clone_size: -
v_call: TRBV10-3
cdr3_aa: CAISESNWAGELFF
cdr3_nt: TGTGCCATCAGTGAGTCGAACTGGGCCGGGGAGCTGTTTTTT

j_call: TRBJ2-3
d_call: -
clone_size: -
v_call: TRBV11-2
cdr3_aa: CASSLAYGTDTQYF
cdr3_nt: TGTGCCAGCAGCTTAGCATACGGCACAGATACGCAGTATTTT